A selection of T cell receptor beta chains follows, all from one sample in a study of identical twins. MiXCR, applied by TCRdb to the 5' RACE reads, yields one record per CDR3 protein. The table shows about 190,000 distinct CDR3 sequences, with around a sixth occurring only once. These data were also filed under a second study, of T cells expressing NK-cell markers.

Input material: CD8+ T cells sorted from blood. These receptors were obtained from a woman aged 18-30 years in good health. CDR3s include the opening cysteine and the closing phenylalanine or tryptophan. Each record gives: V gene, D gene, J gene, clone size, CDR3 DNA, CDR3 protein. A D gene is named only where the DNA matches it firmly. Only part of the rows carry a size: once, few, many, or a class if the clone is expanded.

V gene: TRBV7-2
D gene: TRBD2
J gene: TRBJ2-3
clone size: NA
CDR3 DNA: TGTGCCAGCAGCTTAAGTCTAGCGGGAGCAGATACGCAGTATTTT
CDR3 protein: CASSLSLAGADTQYF

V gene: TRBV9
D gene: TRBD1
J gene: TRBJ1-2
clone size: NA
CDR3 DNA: TGTGCCAGCAAGACAGGGCACTATGGCTACACCTTC
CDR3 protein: CASKTGHYGYTF

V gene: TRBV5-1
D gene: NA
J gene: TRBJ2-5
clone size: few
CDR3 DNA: TGCGCCAGCAGCCCGGGACTCGATATGAGGATAGAGACCCAGTACTTC
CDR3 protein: CASSPGLDMRIETQYF

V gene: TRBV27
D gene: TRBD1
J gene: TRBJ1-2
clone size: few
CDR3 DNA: TGTGCCAGCAGTGGTCGTGTGGTTGGGGCAGGGGGCGGAGTGGACTATGGCTACACCTTC
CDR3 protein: CASSGRVVGAGGGVDYGYTF

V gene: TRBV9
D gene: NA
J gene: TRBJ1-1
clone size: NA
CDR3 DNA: TGTGCCAGCAGCGTATCGGGGAACACTGAAGCTTTCTTT
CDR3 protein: CASSVSGNTEAFF

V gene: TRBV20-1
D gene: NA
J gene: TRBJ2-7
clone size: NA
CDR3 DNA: TGCAGTGCTAGTCTCTCTGTAGAGAACGAGCAGTACTTC
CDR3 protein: CSASLSVENEQYF

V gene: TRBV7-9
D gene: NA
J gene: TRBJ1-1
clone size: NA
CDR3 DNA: TGTGCCAGCAGCTTAGCGTCGTTAAGCACTGAAGCTTTCTTT
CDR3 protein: CASSLASLSTEAFF

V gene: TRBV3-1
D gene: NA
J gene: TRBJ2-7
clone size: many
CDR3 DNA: TGTGCCAGCAGCCAAGATCGCCCCTACGAGCAGTACTTC
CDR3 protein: CASSQDRPYEQYF

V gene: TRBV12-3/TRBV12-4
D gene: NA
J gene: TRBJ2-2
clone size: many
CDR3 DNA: TGTGCCAGCAGTTTTGGGGGAAGGGCCGGGGAGCTGTTTTTT
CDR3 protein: CASSFGGRAGELFF

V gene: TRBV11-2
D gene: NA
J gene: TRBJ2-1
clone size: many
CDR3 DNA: TGTGCCAGCAGCTTAGGTGTTGGACAGTACAATGAGCAGTTCTTC
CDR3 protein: CASSLGVGQYNEQFF

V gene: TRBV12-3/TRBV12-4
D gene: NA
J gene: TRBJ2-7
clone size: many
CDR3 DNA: TGTGCCAGCAGTATTGACAGCTACGAGCAGTACTTC
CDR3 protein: CASSIDSYEQYF

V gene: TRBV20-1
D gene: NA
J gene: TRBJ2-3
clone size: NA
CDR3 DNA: TGCAGTGCGCCTGGATCTTCCACAGATACGCAGTATTTT
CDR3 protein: CSAPGSSTDTQYF

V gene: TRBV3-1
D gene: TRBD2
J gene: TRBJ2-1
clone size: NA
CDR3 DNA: TGTGCCAGCAGCCCCTTTAGCGGGAGGGCGGACAATGAGCAGTTCTTC
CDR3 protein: CASSPFSGRADNEQFF

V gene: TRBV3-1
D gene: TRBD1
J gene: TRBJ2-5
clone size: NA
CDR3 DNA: TGTGCCAGCAGTGCCGGGACAGGGACGTTGTACCAAGAGACCCAGTACTTC
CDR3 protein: CASSAGTGTLYQETQYF

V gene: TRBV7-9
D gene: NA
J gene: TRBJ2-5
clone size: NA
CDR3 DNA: TGTGCCAGCTCGCCGGGCGACAGAGAAGAGACCCAGTACTTC
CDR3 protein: CASSPGDREETQYF

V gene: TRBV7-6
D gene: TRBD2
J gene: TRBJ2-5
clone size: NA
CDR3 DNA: TGTGCCAGCAGCTTAGGGACTAGCGGGGGCCCCGGCTGGCGGACCCAGTACTTC
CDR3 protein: CASSLGTSGGPGWRTQYF

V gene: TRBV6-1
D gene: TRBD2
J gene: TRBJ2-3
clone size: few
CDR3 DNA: TGTGCCAGCCTAGGGACTAGCGGGATCTCTAGCACAGATACGCAGTATTTT
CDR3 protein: CASLGTSGISSTDTQYF

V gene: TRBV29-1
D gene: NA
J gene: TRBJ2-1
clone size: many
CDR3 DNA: TGCAGCGGGCTAGCCTACAATGAGCAGTTCTTC
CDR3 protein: CSGLAYNEQFF

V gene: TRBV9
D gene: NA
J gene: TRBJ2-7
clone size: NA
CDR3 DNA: TGTGCCAGCAGCGCTCGGAAGGGTTACGAGCAGTACTTC
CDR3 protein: CASSARKGYEQYF

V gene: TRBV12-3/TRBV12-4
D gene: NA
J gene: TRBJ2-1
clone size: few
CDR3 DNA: TGTGCCAGCAGTTTAGGCTCAGCACTTGAGCAGTTCTTC
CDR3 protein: CASSLGSALEQFF

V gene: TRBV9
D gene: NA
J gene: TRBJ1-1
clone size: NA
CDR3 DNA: TGTGCCAGCAGCGTAGGTAAACGTGGTGAAGCTTTCTTT
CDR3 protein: CASSVGKRGEAFF

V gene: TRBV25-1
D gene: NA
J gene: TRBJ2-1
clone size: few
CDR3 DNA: TGTGCCAGCAGTGGTAATACAGGGAATGAGCAGTTCTTC
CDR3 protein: CASSGNTGNEQFF

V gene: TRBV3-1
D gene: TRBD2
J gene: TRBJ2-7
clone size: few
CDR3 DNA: TGTGCCAGCAGCCAAGAGTCTAGCGGGATCTACGAGCAGTACTTC
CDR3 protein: CASSQESSGIYEQYF

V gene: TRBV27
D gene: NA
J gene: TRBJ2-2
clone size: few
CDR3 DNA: TGTGCCAGCAGTTTATTGGGCACCGGGGAGCTGTTTTTT
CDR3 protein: CASSLLGTGELFF

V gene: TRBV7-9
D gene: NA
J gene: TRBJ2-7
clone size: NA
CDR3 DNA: TGTGCCAGCAGCGGAAGGAGCTACGAGCAGTACTTC
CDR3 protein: CASSGRSYEQYF

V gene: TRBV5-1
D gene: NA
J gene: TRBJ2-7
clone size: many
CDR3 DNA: TGCGCCAGCAGCTTCGGGGAGACCTACGAGCAGTACTTC
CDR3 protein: CASSFGETYEQYF

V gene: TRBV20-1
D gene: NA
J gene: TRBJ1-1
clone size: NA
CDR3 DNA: TGCAGTGCTAGAGTTATGGGGAGGAACACTGAAGCTTTCTTT
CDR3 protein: CSARVMGRNTEAFF

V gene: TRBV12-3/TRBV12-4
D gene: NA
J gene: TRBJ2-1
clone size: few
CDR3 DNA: TGTGCCAGCAGTGACGGGAGCCCCTGGGGCAATGAGCAGTTCTTC
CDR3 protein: CASSDGSPWGNEQFF

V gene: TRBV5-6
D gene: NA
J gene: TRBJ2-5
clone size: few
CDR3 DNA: TGTGCCAGCAGCGAAAGCTCCAGATGGGTGGAGACCCAGTACTTC
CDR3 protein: CASSESSRWVETQYF

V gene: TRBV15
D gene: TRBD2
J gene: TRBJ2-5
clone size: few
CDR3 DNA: TGTGCCACCAGCAGAGTTGCGGGAGGAGAGACCCAGTACTTC
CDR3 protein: CATSRVAGGETQYF

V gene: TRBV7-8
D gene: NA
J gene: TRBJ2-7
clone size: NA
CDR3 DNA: TGTGCCAGCAGCCCTGAGAGACAGATCTCCTACGAGCAGTACTTC
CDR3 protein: CASSPERQISYEQYF

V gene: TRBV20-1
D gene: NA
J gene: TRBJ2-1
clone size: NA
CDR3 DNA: TGCAGTGCTAGGGGCGTCTTCTCGGGAGTCCCCCATGAGCAGTTCTTC
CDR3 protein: CSARGVFSGVPHEQFF

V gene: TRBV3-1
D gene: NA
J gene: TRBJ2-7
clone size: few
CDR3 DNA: TGTGCCAGCAGCGTCCATAGTGACGAGCAGTACTTC
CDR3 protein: CASSVHSDEQYF

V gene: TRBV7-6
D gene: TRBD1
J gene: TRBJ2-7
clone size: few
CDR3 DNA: TGTGCCAGCAGCTTAGCGACCGGGACAGGAAGGGAGCAGTACTTC
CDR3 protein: CASSLATGTGREQYF

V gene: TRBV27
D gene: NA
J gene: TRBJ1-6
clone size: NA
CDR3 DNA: TGTGCCAGCAGCACAGGGAATAATTCACCCCTCCACTTT
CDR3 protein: CASSTGNNSPLHF

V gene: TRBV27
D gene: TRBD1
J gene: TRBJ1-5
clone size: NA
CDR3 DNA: TGTGCCAGCAGTTCCCTGACAGGGCTTAGCAATCAGCCCCAGCATTTT
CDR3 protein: CASSSLTGLSNQPQHF

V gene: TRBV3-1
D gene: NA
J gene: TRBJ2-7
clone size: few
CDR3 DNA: TGTGCCAGCAGCCCGACTGGCCGGAAAAGGGGTGAGCAGTACTTC
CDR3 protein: CASSPTGRKRGEQYF

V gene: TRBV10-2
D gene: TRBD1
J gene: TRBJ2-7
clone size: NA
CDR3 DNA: TGCGCCAGCCGCCCGGGACAGGGGGCTGAGCAGTACTTC
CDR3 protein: CASRPGQGAEQYF

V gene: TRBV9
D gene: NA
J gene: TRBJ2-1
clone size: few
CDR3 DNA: TGTGCCAGCAGCACGGTCGGCCATGAGCAGTTCTTC
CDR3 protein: CASSTVGHEQFF

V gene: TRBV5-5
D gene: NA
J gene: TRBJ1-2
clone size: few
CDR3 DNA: TGTGCCAGCAGCATTAACGACAGAATCTATGGCTACACCTTC
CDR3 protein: CASSINDRIYGYTF

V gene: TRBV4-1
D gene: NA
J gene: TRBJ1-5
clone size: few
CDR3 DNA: TGCGCCAGCAGCCAAGATTGGGATCAGCCCCAGCATTTT
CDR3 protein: CASSQDWDQPQHF

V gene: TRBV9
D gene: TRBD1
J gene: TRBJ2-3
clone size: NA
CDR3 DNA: TGTGCCAGCAGGGACACAGGGGGCACAGATACGCAGTATTTT
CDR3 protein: CASRDTGGTDTQYF

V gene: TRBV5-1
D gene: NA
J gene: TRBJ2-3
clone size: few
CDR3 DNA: TGCGCCAGCAGCTTAGCTACCAGGGGCCACACAGATACGCAGTATTTT
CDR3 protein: CASSLATRGHTDTQYF

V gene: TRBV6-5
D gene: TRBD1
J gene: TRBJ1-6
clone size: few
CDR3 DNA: TGTGCCAGCAGTTACCCCGCAGGGGGTTCACCCCTCCACTTT
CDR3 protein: CASSYPAGGSPLHF

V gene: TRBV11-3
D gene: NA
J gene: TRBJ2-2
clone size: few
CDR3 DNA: TGTGCCAGCAGCTTACGGGGGACACACGGGGAGCTGTTTTTT
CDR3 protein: CASSLRGTHGELFF

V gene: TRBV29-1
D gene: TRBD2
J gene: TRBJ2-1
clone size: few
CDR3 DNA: TGCAGCGTTGAAGTTTCGGGACTAGCACCCTACAATGAGCAGTTCTTC
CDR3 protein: CSVEVSGLAPYNEQFF

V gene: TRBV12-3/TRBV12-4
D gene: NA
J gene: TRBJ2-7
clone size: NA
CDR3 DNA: TGTGCCAGCAGTTTTGACCACGAGCAGTACTTC
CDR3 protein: CASSFDHEQYF

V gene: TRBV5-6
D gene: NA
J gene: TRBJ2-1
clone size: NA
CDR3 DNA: TGTGCCAGCAGCTTTCCATCCATCGATGAGCAGTTCTTC
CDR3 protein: CASSFPSIDEQFF

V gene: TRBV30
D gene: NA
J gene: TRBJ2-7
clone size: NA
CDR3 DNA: TGTGCCTGGGGGGGAGTAGGGGAGAGCTACGAGCAGTACTTC
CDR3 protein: CAWGGVGESYEQYF

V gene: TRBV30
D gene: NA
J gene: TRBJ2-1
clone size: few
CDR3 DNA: TGTGCCCACTCTGACGGACCTAACTCCTACAATGAGCAGTTCTTC
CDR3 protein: CAHSDGPNSYNEQFF

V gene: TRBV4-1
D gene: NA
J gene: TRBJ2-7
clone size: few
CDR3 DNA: TGCGCCAGCAGCCAAGATTCGGCAGGGTACTCCTACGAGCAGTACTTC
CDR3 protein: CASSQDSAGYSYEQYF

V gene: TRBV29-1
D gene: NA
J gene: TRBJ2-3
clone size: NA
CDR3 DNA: TGCAGCGTTGACGGACAAAAAAGTGGGGATACGCAGTATTTT
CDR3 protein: CSVDGQKSGDTQYF

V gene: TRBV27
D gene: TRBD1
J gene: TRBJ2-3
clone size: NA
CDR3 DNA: TGTGCCAGCAGTTTATTCGTTGGGACAGGGGAAGATACGCAGTATTTT
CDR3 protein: CASSLFVGTGEDTQYF

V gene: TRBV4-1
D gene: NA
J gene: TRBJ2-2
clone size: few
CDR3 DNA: TGCGCCAGCCGTAATTCAGGGGAGCTGTTTTTT
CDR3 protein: CASRNSGELFF

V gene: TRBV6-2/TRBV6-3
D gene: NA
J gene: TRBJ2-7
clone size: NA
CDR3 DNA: TGTGCCAGCACCCCAGGGTATGGAATTCCCTACGAGCAGTACTTC
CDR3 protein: CASTPGYGIPYEQYF

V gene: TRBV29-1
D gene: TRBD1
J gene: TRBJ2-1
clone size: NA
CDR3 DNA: TGCAGCGTTGAAGACCCGGGACAGGGGGCAAATGAGCAGTTCTTC
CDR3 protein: CSVEDPGQGANEQFF

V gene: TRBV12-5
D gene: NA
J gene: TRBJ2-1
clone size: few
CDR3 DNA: TGTGCTAGTGGTTTGGCTCGTGTCGGCAATGAGCAGTTCTTC
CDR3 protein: CASGLARVGNEQFF

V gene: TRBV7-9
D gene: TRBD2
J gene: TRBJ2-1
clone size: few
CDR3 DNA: TGTGCCAGCAGCTCGACCTTACTAGCGGGGGGGGAGCAGTTCTTC
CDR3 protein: CASSSTLLAGGEQFF